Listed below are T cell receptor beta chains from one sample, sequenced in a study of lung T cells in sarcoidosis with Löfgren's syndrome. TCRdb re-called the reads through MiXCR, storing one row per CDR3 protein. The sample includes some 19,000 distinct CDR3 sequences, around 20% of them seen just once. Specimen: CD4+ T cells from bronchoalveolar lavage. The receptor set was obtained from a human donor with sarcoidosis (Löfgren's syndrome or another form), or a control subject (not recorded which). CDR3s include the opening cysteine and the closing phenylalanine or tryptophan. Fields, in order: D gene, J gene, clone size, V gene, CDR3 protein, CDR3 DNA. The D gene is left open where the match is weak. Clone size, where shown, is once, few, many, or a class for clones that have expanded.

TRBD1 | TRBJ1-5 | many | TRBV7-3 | CASSFDREGPQHF | TGTGCCAGCAGCTTCGACAGGGAGGGTCCCCAGCATTTT
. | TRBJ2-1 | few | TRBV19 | CASSFGSAIEQFF | TGTGCCAGTAGTTTCGGCAGCGCGATCGAGCAGTTCTTC
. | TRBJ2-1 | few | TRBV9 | CASSAEPHGYNEQFF | TGTGCCAGCAGCGCAGAACCCCACGGATACAATGAGCAGTTCTTC
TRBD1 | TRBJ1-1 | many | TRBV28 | CASSSTGGMNTEAFF | TGTGCCAGCAGTTCGACAGGGGGCATGAACACTGAAGCTTTCTTT
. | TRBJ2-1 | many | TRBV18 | CASSAVGDSYDEQFF | TGTGCCAGCTCCGCCGTAGGGGATTCTTACGATGAGCAGTTCTTC
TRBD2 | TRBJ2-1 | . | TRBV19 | CASALADNWNEQFF | TGTGCCAGTGCTCTAGCGGACAACTGGAATGAGCAGTTCTTC
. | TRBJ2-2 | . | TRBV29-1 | CSVDLANTGELFF | TGCAGCGTTGATCTGGCGAACACCGGGGAGCTGTTTTTT
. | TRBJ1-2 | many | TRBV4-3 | CASSQDVTNYGYTF | TGCGCCAGCAGCCAAGATGTTACTAACTATGGCTACACCTTC
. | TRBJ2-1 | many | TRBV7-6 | CASSFDLVQFF | TGTGCCAGCAGCTTTGACTTAGTACAGTTCTTC
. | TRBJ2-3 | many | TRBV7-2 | CASSWETDTQYF | TGTGCCAGCAGCTGGGAAACAGATACGCAGTATTTT
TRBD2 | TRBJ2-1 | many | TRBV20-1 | CSATSGTTLYNEQFF | TGCAGTGCTACCTCCGGGACTACCCTCTACAATGAGCAGTTCTTC
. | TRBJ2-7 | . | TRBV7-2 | CASSLGRGRSGSYEQYF | TGTGCCAGCAGCTTAGGTCGGGGGCGCAGCGGAAGCTACGAGCAGTACTTC
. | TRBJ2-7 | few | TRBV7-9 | CASSLEPRRGSTYEQYF | TGTGCCAGCAGCTTAGAGCCCCGGAGGGGATCGACCTACGAGCAGTACTTC